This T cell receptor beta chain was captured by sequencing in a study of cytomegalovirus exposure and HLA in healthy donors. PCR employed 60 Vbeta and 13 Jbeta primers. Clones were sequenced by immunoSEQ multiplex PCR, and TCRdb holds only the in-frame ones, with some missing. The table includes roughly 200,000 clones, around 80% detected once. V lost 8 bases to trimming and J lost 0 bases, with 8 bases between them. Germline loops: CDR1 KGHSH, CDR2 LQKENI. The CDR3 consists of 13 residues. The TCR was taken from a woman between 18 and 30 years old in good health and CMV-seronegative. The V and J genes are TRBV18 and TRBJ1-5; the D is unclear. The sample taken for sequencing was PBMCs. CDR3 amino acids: CASAPISNQPQHF. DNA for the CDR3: TGTGCCAGCGCCCCTATTAGCAATCAGCCCCAGCATTTT.